A selection of T cell receptor beta chains follows, all from one sample in a study of T-cell reconstitution after alpha-beta-depleted transplantation in children. TCRdb processed the PCR reads anew with MiXCR; each CDR3 protein has one entry. The data show some 200,000 distinct CDR3 sequences, about 15% seen once. Sample: PBMCs from the stem cell graft donor, taken from the stem cell graft. The receptors come from a human donor who donated a stem cell graft to a child with acute lymphoblastic leukemia. Both conserved end residues are part of each CDR3. A D gene is named only where the DNA matches it firmly. Not every row has a clone size; where given, it reads once, few, many or a size class.

CDR3aa	CDR3nt	v_gene	j_gene	abundance	d_gene	len
CASSLPRETQYF	TGTGCCAGCAGTTTGCCCCGGGAGACCCAGTACTTC	TRBV12-3/TRBV12-4	TRBJ2-5	many	NA	12
CASSFVSTGELFF	TGTGCCAGCAGTTTTGTGTCCACCGGGGAGCTGTTTTTT	TRBV27	TRBJ2-2	NA	NA	13
CASSLSAGGYNEQFF	TGTGCCAGCAGCCTCTCAGCGGGGGGGTACAATGAGCAGTTCTTC	TRBV7-9	TRBJ2-1	many	TRBD2	15
CAISDDGLAGTGELFF	TGTGCCATCAGTGATGACGGACTAGCGGGAACTGGGGAGCTGTTTTTT	TRBV10-3	TRBJ2-2	many	TRBD2	16
CASSLATGSSGNTIYF	TGCGCCAGCAGCTTGGCCACAGGGTCCTCTGGAAACACCATATATTTT	TRBV5-1	TRBJ1-3	few	NA	16
CASSFSSGGNSEAFF	TGCGCCAGCAGCTTTAGTTCAGGGGGTAATTCTGAAGCTTTCTTT	TRBV5-1	TRBJ1-1	NA	TRBD1	15
CASSLERAGVAKNIQYF	TGCGCCAGCAGCTTGGAGCGAGCGGGAGTAGCCAAAAACATTCAGTACTTC	TRBV5-1	TRBJ2-4	many	TRBD2	17
CASSAAGTTEEETQYF	TGTGCCAGCAGCGCGGCGGGGACTACAGAGGAAGAGACCCAGTACTTC	TRBV5-4	TRBJ2-5	many	TRBD2	16
CSSSYSMSLLETQYF	TGTTCCAGCAGTTACTCAATGAGCCTCTTAGAGACCCAGTACTTC	TRBV6-5	TRBJ2-5	NA	NA	15
CASSPPGPTYEQYF	TGTGCCAGCAGCCCTCCGGGACCAACCTACGAGCAGTACTTC	TRBV7-9	TRBJ2-7	few	NA	14
CSASSGRDGAYEQYF	TGCAGTGCTAGTTCCGGAAGGGACGGAGCCTACGAGCAGTACTTC	TRBV20-1	TRBJ2-7	many	NA	15
CASSLGLAASGETQYF	TGTGCCAGCAGTCTCGGACTAGCGGCCTCTGGGGAGACCCAGTACTTC	TRBV6-2/TRBV6-3	TRBJ2-5	many	TRBD2	16
CSARDAQSRRDEQYF	TGCAGTGCTAGAGATGCGCAAAGCCGAAGGGACGAGCAGTACTTC	TRBV20-1	TRBJ2-7	NA	NA	15
CASSFGSPGLAGDTQYF	TGTGCCAGCAGTTTTGGAAGCCCGGGACTGGCAGGGGATACGCAGTATTTT	TRBV12-3/TRBV12-4	TRBJ2-3	NA	NA	17
CASSPPTSSGANVLTF	TGCGCCAGCAGCCCTCCGACTAGCTCGGGGGCCAACGTCCTGACTTTC	TRBV5-1	TRBJ2-6	NA	TRBD2	16
CASSPLRSVDTQYF	TGCGCCAGCAGCCCCTTACGGTCCGTAGATACGCAGTATTTT	TRBV5-1	TRBJ2-3	many	NA	14
CASSYAGNEQFF	TGTGCCAGCAGTTACGCGGGAAATGAGCAGTTCTTC	TRBV6-5	TRBJ2-1	many	NA	12
CASGTGGMDEQYF	TGCGCCAGCGGGACAGGGGGCATGGACGAGCAGTACTTC	TRBV5-1	TRBJ2-7	many	TRBD1	13
CASSLTREGEQYF	TGTGCCAGCAGTTTGACTCGGGAAGGCGAGCAGTACTTC	TRBV12-3/TRBV12-4	TRBJ2-7	NA	NA	13
CASRLAGGLYNEQFF	TGTGCCAGCAGGCTAGCGGGAGGGTTATACAATGAGCAGTTCTTC	TRBV6-2/TRBV6-3	TRBJ2-1	NA	TRBD2	15
CAIHAPLSTDTQYF	TGTGCCATCCACGCCCCTCTCAGCACAGATACGCAGTATTTT	TRBV7-9	TRBJ2-3	few	NA	14
CASRTGRYEQYF	TGTGCCAGCAGAACTGGCAGGTACGAGCAGTACTTC	TRBV27	TRBJ2-7	many	NA	12
CASSELGQGVYNEQFF	TGTGCCAGCAGTGAGCTGGGACAGGGGGTTTACAATGAGCAGTTCTTC	TRBV6-1	TRBJ2-1	NA	TRBD1	16
CASSVGGGVGESSYEQYF	TGTGCCAGCAGCGTAGGAGGGGGAGTCGGGGAGAGCTCCTACGAGCAGTACTTC	TRBV9	TRBJ2-7	many	NA	18
CSARTGGLGELFF	TGCAGTGCTAGGACGGGAGGGCTTGGGGAGCTGTTTTTT	TRBV20-1	TRBJ2-2	few	TRBD2	13
CASTGGYGYTF	TGTGCCAGCACCGGGGGGTATGGCTACACCTTC	TRBV4-2	TRBJ1-2	NA	NA	11
CASSLVGTGGHGYTF	TGTGCCAGCAGCTTAGTGGGGACAGGCGGCCATGGCTACACCTTC	TRBV11-3	TRBJ1-2	NA	TRBD1	15
CASSLSHETGGHYGYTF	TGTGCCAGCAGCTTAAGTCACGAGACAGGGGGCCATTATGGCTACACCTTC	TRBV7-2	TRBJ1-2	many	TRBD1	17
CAWIQTSTVADTQYF	TGTGCCTGGATTCAAACTAGCACGGTCGCAGATACGCAGTATTTT	TRBV30	TRBJ2-3	many	NA	15
CASSSPGQGSYTF	TGTGCCAGCAGTTCACCGGGACAGGGAAGCTACACCTTC	TRBV12-3/TRBV12-4	TRBJ1-2	NA	TRBD1	13
CASSPRTKPRIKETQYF	TGTGCCAGCAGCCCACGTACGAAACCTAGAATAAAAGAGACCCAGTACTTC	TRBV12-3/TRBV12-4	TRBJ2-5	many	NA	17
CAITGGSLDTQYF	TGTGCCATCACAGGGGGCTCATTGGATACGCAGTATTTT	TRBV10-3	TRBJ2-3	many	TRBD1	13
CAISEVGFWYGYTF	TGTGCCATCAGTGAAGTAGGGTTCTGGTATGGCTACACCTTC	TRBV10-3	TRBJ1-2	many	NA	14
CASRIRRAGRGANVLTF	TGTGCCAGCAGAATAAGAAGAGCGGGGAGAGGGGCCAACGTCCTGACTTTC	TRBV2	TRBJ2-6	many	TRBD2	17
CSAPLGQREYWGEQFF	TGCAGTGCCCCACTGGGGCAGCGGGAGTACTGGGGGGAGCAGTTCTTC	TRBV20-1	TRBJ2-1	many	TRBD2	16
CASSYWATSGNIDTQYF	TGTGCCAGCAGTTACTGGGCGACTAGCGGAAATATAGATACGCAGTATTTT	TRBV6-5	TRBJ2-3	many	TRBD2	17
CASSTSGTANTEAFF	TGTGCCAGCAGTACCTCCGGGACGGCGAACACTGAAGCTTTCTTT	TRBV28	TRBJ1-1	many	NA	15
CASIQRPIYSTDTQYF	TGTGCCAGCATCCAGCGACCCATCTATAGCACAGATACGCAGTATTTT	TRBV6-1	TRBJ2-3	many	NA	16
CAWSGGAQDTEAFF	TGTGCCTGGAGTGGAGGGGCGCAGGACACTGAAGCTTTCTTT	TRBV30	TRBJ1-1	NA	NA	14
CASGRTGAMNTEAFF	TGCGCCAGCGGAAGGACAGGGGCGATGAACACTGAAGCTTTCTTT	TRBV5-1	TRBJ1-1	few	TRBD1	15
CASSEELEAYEQFF	TGTGCCAGCAGTGAAGAGTTGGAGGCGTATGAGCAGTTCTTC	TRBV6-4	TRBJ2-1	NA	NA	14
CSVQSRLDEQYF	TGCAGCGTTCAATCGAGACTGGACGAGCAGTACTTC	TRBV29-1	TRBJ2-7	many	NA	12
CASSLAGPGGPLSYEQYF	TGTGCCAGCAGCTTAGCTGGTCCAGGGGGTCCCCTCTCCTACGAGCAGTACTTC	TRBV7-8	TRBJ2-7	many	TRBD1	18
CASTEGGGIFEAFF	TGTGCCAGCACGGAGGGGGGGGGTATATTTGAAGCTTTCTTT	TRBV5-6	TRBJ1-1	NA	NA	14
CASSMSRSTNEKLFF	TGTGCCAGCAGCATGTCGAGAAGTACTAATGAAAAACTGTTTTTT	TRBV5-6	TRBJ1-4	many	NA	15
CASSFENLGLSTDTQYF	TGTGCCAGCAGTTTCGAGAACTTGGGACTTAGCACAGATACGCAGTATTTT	TRBV11-2	TRBJ2-3	NA	NA	17
CASSFSGRATDTQYF	TGTGCCAGCAGCTTTAGCGGGAGGGCCACAGATACGCAGTATTTT	TRBV7-9	TRBJ2-3	many	TRBD2	15
CASSLGPTGSGELFF	TGCGCCAGCAGCTTGGGGCCTACAGGTTCCGGGGAGCTGTTTTTT	TRBV5-1	TRBJ2-2	many	NA	15
CASGFVMDGGRGHATNEKLFF	TGTGCTAGTGGTTTCGTCATGGACGGCGGCAGGGGCCACGCAACTAATGAAAAACTGTTTTTT	TRBV12-5	TRBJ1-4	NA	NA	21
CASGPGGASYEQYF	TGCGCCAGCGGGCCAGGGGGGGCTTCCTACGAGCAGTACTTC	TRBV5-1	TRBJ2-7	many	NA	14
CASSLEGTKAFF	TGTGCCAGCAGCTTAGAAGGGACGAAAGCTTTCTTT	TRBV7-9	TRBJ1-1	many	NA	12
CASRLLAGGWSTQYF	TGTGCCAGCAGACTACTAGCGGGAGGGTGGTCTACGCAGTATTTT	TRBV2	TRBJ2-3	many	TRBD2	15
CTSRLIRTELATNEKLFF	TGTACCAGCAGGTTAATAAGGACCGAGCTCGCAACTAATGAAAAACTGTTTTTT	TRBV3-1	TRBJ1-4	NA	NA	18
CASGGGKPNTEAFF	TGTGCCAGCGGGGGGGGCAAACCGAACACTGAAGCTTTCTTT	TRBV25-1	TRBJ1-1	many	NA	14
CASSLGSSAASTDTQYF	TGTGCCAGCAGTTTGGGGTCTAGCGCAGCTAGCACAGATACGCAGTATTTT	TRBV12-3/TRBV12-4	TRBJ2-3	few	NA	17
CASSPRVSKAGGPNEQFF	TGTGCCAGCTCACCACGGGTCTCTAAGGCGGGAGGGCCAAATGAGCAGTTCTTC	TRBV18	TRBJ2-1	NA	TRBD2	18
CSVTRLAGGYNEQFF	TGCAGCGTTACTAGACTAGCGGGAGGCTACAATGAGCAGTTCTTC	TRBV29-1	TRBJ2-1	many	TRBD2	15
CASSPPSVSGTDTQYF	TGCGCCAGCAGCCCCCCATCGGTTAGCGGAACAGATACGCAGTATTTT	TRBV5-1	TRBJ2-3	few	NA	16
CASSKQRLLDTQYF	TGTGCCAGCAGCAAACAGCGACTCCTAGATACGCAGTATTTT	TRBV6-1	TRBJ2-3	many	NA	14